This T cell receptor (beta chain) was obtained from a study of cytomegalovirus exposure and HLA in healthy donors. Study at large: Ancestry clustering placed around four fifths of a few hundred genotyped donors in the Caucasian-associated cluster. Overall study findings and caveats: Clonal expansion was found to be greater in HLA-associated TCR beta chains than in equally common others in a later analysis. Reportedly, diagnosis of cytomegalovirus status by the classifier showed high specificity and sensitivity. Accurate prediction of HLA-A and HLA-B alleles (for most subjects) was reportedly achieved from TCR beta sequences.

PCR employed 60 Vbeta and 13 Jbeta primers. The protocol was immunoSEQ multiplex PCR, while the TCRdb copy is restricted to in-frame clones and leaves out a portion. The table records 130,000 to 150,000 clones, roughly 76% of them present only once. The ends were cut back, 2 bases at V and 6 bases at J, with 5 bases in the middle. Germline lookup yields CDR1 MDHEN and CDR2 SYDVKM. The CDR3 extends over 12 amino acids. Regarding this clone: Its antigen is unidentified.

The chain uses TRBV28 and TRBJ1-5; no firm D call. The clonotype originates from a woman aged 40 to 50 in good health and CMV-seronegative. The sample comprised PBMCs. CDR3 loop: CASSLGSQPQHF. Written as DNA, the CDR3 is TGTGCCAGCAGTTTAGGGAGTCAGCCCCAGCATTTT.